Here is one T cell receptor (beta chain) with its context. Relative to the germline gene, one junction end is altered; a read error may explain this. This sample is part of a study of blood T cell repertoires in COVID-19. Profiled with immunoSEQ multiplex PCR; TCRdb holds only in-frame clones, not every one. The table has 15,000 to 20,000 clones, 80% seen once; the top ten hold 11%. The germline V gene has CDR1 SGHDT and CDR2 YYEEEE. The CDR3 runs 12 residues. This sequence was found in an elderly man with acute or convalescent COVID-19. The sample taken for sequencing was peripheral blood. This chain connects TRBV5-6 to TRBJ1-1, with D perhaps matching TRBD1 (6 bases). CDR3 coding DNA: TGTGCCAGTAGCTTGGTGTCAGGGGTTGCTTTCTTT. It specifies CASSLVSGVAFF.